This is a list of T cell receptor beta chains from one sample in a study of T cell repertoires in cytomegalovirus infection. Their cognate antigens are unknown. In TCRdb, the reads were re-called with MiXCR into one record per CDR3 protein. The sample yields 570,000 or so distinct CDR3 sequences, 40% seen once. The material sequenced was cultured PBMCs, taken from culture after CMV antigen stimulation. Source of these receptors: a human donor in good health (CMV status not recorded). Some clones in this sample may be carry-over from other donors' samples. Each CDR3 is given with its conserved first and last residue. D genes are given only for firm matches. Not all rows give a size; the values are once, few, many and, for expanded clones, a class.

V gene	D gene	J gene	clone size	CDR3 DNA	CDR3 protein
TRBV20-1	TRBD1	TRBJ2-3	.	TGCAGTGCTCGGACAGGGGGCAACACAGATACGCAGTATTTT	CSARTGGNTDTQYF
TRBV27	.	TRBJ2-1	.	TGTGCCAGCAGTTCCGAGAGGACCGGCGAGCAGTTCTTC	CASSSERTGEQFF
TRBV7-8	TRBD1	TRBJ2-7	many	TGTGCCAGCAGCTTAGCATCCAGGGGGTCCACCTACGAGCAGTACTTC	CASSLASRGSTYEQYF
TRBV24-1	.	TRBJ1-2	.	TGTGCCACCAGTGATTTAACGGACGGTGGCTACACCTTC	CATSDLTDGGYTF
TRBV6-2/TRBV6-3	.	TRBJ2-5	.	TGTGCCAGCAGTTCCCCTAGTGGCGGACAAGAGACCCAGTACTTC	CASSSPSGGQETQYF
TRBV7-2	.	TRBJ1-6	few	TGTGCCAGCAGTCATAGTGGGGGACGGAATTCACCCCTCCACTTT	CASSHSGGRNSPLHF
TRBV7-9	.	TRBJ2-1	few	TGTGCCAGCAAGACCCCGTTCTTC	CASKTPFF
TRBV5-4	TRBD1	TRBJ1-3	few	TGTGCCAGCAGCGGGGTGACAGGGCCAAATTCTGGAAACACCATATATTTT	CASSGVTGPNSGNTIYF
TRBV9	TRBD1	TRBJ2-3	.	TGTGCCAGCAGCGGCGACGGGGACAGGCCGACCCATAGCACAGATACGCAGTATTTT	CASSGDGDRPTHSTDTQYF
TRBV28	.	TRBJ2-7	.	TGTGCCAGCAGTTACAAGACATCAGGGCTGTCCTCCTACGAGCAGTACTTC	CASSYKTSGLSSYEQYF
TRBV7-8	.	TRBJ1-2	few	TGTGCCAGCAGCTCCAAGCCCCCAGGGAAGAATGGCTACACCTTC	CASSSKPPGKNGYTF
TRBV7-2	TRBD2	TRBJ2-1	.	TGTGCCAGCAGCTCTAGCCCGGGACTAGCCGTGGAGCAGTTCTTC	CASSSSPGLAVEQFF
TRBV12-3/TRBV12-4	TRBD2	TRBJ2-7	.	TGTGCCTGCGGGACTAGCGGGAGTGAGCAGTACTTC	CACGTSGSEQYF
TRBV7-9	.	TRBJ2-1	.	TGTGCCAGCAGCTTAAGAAGGGAGCAGTTCTTC	CASSLRREQFF
TRBV7-2	.	TRBJ1-5	few	TGTGCCAGCAGCTTAGCGCTGGGGACCCTATACAATCAGCCCCAGCATTTT	CASSLALGTLYNQPQHF
TRBV5-1	.	TRBJ1-2	.	TGCGCCAGCAGCGGGGTACTCAATCGGGGCTATGGCTACACCTTC	CASSGVLNRGYGYTF
TRBV5-6	.	TRBJ2-1	.	TGTGCCAGCAGCTTAAAGCGTGCGAGCTCCTACAATGAGCAGTTCTTC	CASSLKRASSYNEQFF
TRBV19	TRBD2	TRBJ2-1	few	TGTGCCAGTAGATTACGGGCGGGAGGGCCGACAAATGAGCAGTTCTTC	CASRLRAGGPTNEQFF
TRBV28	TRBD1	TRBJ1-5	.	TGTGCCAGCAGTCCCCCGTTAGGGGGCGATCAGCCCCAGCATTTT	CASSPPLGGDQPQHF
TRBV7-9	.	TRBJ2-1	few	TGTGCCAGCAGCTCACTCGGAGGGGGGGCTGGGAATGAGCAGTTCTTC	CASSSLGGGAGNEQFF
TRBV12-3/TRBV12-4	.	TRBJ2-7	few	TGTGCCAGCACCCGGACGGACAGCTCCTACGAGCAGTACTTC	CASTRTDSSYEQYF
TRBV11-2	TRBD2	TRBJ2-1	.	TGTGCCAGCAGCTTAGGAACTAGCGGGATTGATGTTGAGCAGTTCTTC	CASSLGTSGIDVEQFF
TRBV12-3/TRBV12-4	TRBD1	TRBJ1-6	few	TGTGCCAGCAGTTTTGAACAGGGGCCTAATTCACCCCTCCACTTT	CASSFEQGPNSPLHF
TRBV6-6	.	TRBJ1-1	.	TGTGCCAGCTATTTCCGGCACACTGAAGCTTTCTTT	CASYFRHTEAFF